This T cell receptor (beta chain) came from a study of human T cells and chemical hapten exposure. The time point denotes: patch test 1, 2 weeks after DPC sensitization. Stated treatment: therapeutic diphenylcyclopropenone sensitization with weekly scalp DPC. Via MiXCR, TCRdb re-called the RACE reads, giving one row per CDR3 protein. The data contain fewer than 130,000 distinct CDR3 sequences, around 10% of them singletons. The CDR3 consists of 13 residues. Trimming left V 3 bases short and J 9 bases short, with 15 bases between. Germline V gene sequence: CDR1 DFQATT, CDR2 SNEGSKA (reference sequence). There are a few counts of this clonotype.

Sequenced material: whole blood, taken in connection with sensitization to the hapten diphenylcyclopropenone (DPC). J is TRBJ2-1 and V is TRBV20-1, with D uncertain. The receptor was isolated from a woman between 40 and 50 years old with alopecia areata. Some clones in this sample may be carry-over from other donors' samples. DNA of the CDR3: TGCAGTGCTAGTCGTCTAGGAATGGGTGAGCAGTTCTTC. Amino acid sequence: CSASRLGMGEQFF.